This T cell receptor beta chain stems from a study of shared clonotypes between healthy human individuals. A single count supports this clone. The data were produced by immunoSEQ multiplex PCR, yet TCRdb's version contains in-frame clones alone and is incomplete. The sample has under 2.5 million clones; around 92% are singletons. V was trimmed by 2 bases and J by 14 bases, leaving 11 bases between them. In germline, CDR1 is LNHNV, CDR2 YYDKDF (reference sequence). The CDR3 contains 11 residues. The source of this sequence is a man between 18 and 29 years old in good health. Some clones in this sample may be carry-over from other donors' samples. The V and J genes are TRBV15 and TRBJ2-3; D gene unclear. Sequencing used naive CD4+ T cells from PBMCs. Regarding subset: CD45RA+ positively selected. The CDR3 DNA reads as TGTGCCACCAGCAGACGCCCGCAATTGTATTTT. Translation gives CATSRRPQLYF.